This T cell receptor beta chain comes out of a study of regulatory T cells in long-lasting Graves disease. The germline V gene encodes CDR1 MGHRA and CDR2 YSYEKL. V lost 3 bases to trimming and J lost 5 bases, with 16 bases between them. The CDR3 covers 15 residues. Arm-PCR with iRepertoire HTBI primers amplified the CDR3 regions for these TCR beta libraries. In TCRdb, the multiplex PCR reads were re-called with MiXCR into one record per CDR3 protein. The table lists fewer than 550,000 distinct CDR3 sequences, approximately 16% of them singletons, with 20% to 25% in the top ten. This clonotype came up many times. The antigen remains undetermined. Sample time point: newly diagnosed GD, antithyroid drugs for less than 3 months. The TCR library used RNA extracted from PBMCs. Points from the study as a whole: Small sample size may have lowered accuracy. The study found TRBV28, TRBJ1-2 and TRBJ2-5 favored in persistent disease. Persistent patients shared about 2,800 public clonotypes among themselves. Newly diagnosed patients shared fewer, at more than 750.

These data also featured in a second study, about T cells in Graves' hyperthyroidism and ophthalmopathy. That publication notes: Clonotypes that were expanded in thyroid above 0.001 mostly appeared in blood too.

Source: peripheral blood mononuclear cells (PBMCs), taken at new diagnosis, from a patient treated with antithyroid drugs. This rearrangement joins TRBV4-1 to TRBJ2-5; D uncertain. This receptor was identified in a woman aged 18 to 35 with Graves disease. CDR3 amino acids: CASSQQAVGKETQYF. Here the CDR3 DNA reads TGCGCCAGCAGCCAGCAGGCGGTGGGAAAGGAGACCCAGTACTTC.